The clone carrying this TCR beta chain has a handful of counts. Its antigen is not known. The data originate from a study of T-cell memory formation after mild COVID-19. The overall study: In these data, TCR clusters were largely donor specific.

The CDR3 has 16 residues. Deletions cut 0 bases from V and 8 bases from J, with 17 bases between. Germline V gene sequence: CDR1 SGHRS, CDR2 YFSETQ. The study's findings and limits: Chiefly within CM and EM were the contracting CD4+ clones; CD8+ ones were within EMRA.

5'RACE, which relied on constant-segment primers, yielded TCR alpha and TCR beta cDNA libraries carrying sample barcodes and UMIs. One entry per CDR3 protein, called by TCRdb with MiXCR from the 5' RACE reads. The sample shows more than 300,000 distinct CDR3 sequences, more than 20% of them seen only once. The clonotype was recovered from a man between 18 and 35 years old who had mild COVID-19 (a few samples of this study predate the infection). Cell type and time point are not known. The rearrangement joins TRBV5-1 to TRBJ1-4; the D gene is possibly TRBD1 (6 bases). The material sequenced was PBMCs or a T cell subset sorted from them (not recorded which). CDR3 coding DNA: TGCGCCAGCAGCTTGGGTCGGGGGACACTACGCGAAAAACTGTTTTTT. Its protein product is CASSLGRGTLREKLFF.